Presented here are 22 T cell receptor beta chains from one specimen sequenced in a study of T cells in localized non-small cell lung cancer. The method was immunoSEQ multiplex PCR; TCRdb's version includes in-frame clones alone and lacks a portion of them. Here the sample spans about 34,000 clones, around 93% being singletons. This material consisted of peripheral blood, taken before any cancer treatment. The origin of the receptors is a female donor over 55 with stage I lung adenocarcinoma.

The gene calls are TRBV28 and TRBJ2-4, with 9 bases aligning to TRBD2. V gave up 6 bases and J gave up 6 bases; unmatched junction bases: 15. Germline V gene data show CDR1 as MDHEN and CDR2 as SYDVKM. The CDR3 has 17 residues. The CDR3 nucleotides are TGTGCCAGCAGCCCCGCGCCTGGCGGGGGGGCGGGAAACATTCAGTACTTC. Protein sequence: CASSPAPGGGAGNIQYF.

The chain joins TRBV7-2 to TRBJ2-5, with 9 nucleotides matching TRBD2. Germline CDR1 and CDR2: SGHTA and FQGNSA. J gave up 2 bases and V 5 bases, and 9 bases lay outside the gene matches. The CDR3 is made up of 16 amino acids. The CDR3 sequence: CASSRSAGGLQETQYF. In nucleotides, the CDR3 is TGTGCCAGCAGCCGTTCAGCGGGGGGACTTCAAGAGACCCAGTACTTC.

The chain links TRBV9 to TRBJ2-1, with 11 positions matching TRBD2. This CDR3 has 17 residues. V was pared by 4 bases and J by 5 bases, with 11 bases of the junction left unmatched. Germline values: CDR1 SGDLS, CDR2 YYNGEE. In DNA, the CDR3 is TGTGCCAGCAGCCCCACTTTTTTAGCGGGAGGGAACAATGAGCAGTTCTTC. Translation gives CASSPTFLAGGNNEQFF.

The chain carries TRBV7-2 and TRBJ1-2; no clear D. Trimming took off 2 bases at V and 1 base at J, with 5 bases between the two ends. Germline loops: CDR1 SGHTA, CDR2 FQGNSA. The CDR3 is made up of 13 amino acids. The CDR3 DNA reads TGTGCCAGCAGCTTATCGGATAACTATGGCTACACCTTC. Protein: CASSLSDNYGYTF.

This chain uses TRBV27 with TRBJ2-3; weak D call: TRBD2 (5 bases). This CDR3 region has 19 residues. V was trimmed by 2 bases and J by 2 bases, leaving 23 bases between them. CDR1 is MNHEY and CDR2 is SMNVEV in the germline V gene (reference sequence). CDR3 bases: TGTGCCAGCAGTTTACGTAGCGTCGGAAACCGCGTTAACACAGATACGCAGTATTTT. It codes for CASSLRSVGNRVNTDTQYF.

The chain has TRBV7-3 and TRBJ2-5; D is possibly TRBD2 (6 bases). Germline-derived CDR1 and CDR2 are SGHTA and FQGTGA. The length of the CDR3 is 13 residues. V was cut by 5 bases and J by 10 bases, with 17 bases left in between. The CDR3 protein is CASSPSVGGDQYF. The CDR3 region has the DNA TGTGCCAGCAGCCCCTCGGTGGGGGGAGACCAGTACTTC.

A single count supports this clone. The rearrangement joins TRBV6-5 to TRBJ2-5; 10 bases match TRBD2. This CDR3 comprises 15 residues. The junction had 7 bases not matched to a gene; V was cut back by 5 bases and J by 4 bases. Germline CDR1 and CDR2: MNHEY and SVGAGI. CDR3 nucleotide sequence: TGTGCCAGCAGTAGATCTAGCGGGAGACGAGAGACCCAGTACTTC. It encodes CASSRSSGRRETQYF.

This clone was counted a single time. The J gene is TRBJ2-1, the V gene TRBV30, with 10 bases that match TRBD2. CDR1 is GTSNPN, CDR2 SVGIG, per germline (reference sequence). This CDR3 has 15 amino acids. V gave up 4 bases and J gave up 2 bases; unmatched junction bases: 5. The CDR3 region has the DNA TGTGCCTGGATGGGAGCGGGAGGGCCCTACAATGAGCAGTTCTTC. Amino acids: CAWMGAGGPYNEQFF.

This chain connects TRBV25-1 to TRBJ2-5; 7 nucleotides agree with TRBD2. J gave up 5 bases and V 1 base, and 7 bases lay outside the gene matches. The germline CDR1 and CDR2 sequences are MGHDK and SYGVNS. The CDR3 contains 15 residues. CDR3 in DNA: TGTGCCAGCAGTGAATGGCGGGGAGGGGAGGAGACCCAGTACTTC. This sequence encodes CASSEWRGGEETQYF.

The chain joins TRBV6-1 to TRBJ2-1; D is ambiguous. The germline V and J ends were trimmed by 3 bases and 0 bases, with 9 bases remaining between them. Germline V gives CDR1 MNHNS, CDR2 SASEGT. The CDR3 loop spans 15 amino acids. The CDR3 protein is CASSDPTGSYNEQFF. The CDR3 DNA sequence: TGTGCCAGCAGTGACCCGACGGGCTCCTACAATGAGCAGTTCTTC.

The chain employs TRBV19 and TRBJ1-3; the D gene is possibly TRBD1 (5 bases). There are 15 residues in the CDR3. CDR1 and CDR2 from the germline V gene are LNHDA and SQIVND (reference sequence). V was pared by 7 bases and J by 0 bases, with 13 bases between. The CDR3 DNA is TGTGCCAGTACTGCGGGACGCAGCTCTGGAAACACCATATATTTT. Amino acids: CASTAGRSSGNTIYF.

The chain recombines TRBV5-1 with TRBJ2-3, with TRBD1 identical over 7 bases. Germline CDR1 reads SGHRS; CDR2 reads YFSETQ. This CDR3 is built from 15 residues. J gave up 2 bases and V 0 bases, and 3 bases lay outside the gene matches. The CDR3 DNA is TGCGCCAGCAGCTTGGGCAGGGGGAACACAGATACGCAGTATTTT. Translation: CASSLGRGNTDTQYF.

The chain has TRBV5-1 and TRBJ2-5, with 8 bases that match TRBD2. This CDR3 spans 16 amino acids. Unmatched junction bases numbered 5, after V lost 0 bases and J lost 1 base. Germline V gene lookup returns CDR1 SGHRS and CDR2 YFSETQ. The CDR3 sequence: CASSLAGGLVQETQYF. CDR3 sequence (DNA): TGCGCCAGCAGCTTGGCGGGGGGACTAGTCCAAGAGACCCAGTACTTC.

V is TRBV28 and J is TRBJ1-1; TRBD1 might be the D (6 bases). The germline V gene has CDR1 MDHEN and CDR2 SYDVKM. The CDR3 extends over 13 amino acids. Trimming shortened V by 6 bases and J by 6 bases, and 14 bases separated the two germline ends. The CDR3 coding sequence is TGTGCCAGCAGCCCACGGGGGCAGGCTGAAGCTTTCTTT. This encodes CASSPRGQAEAFF.

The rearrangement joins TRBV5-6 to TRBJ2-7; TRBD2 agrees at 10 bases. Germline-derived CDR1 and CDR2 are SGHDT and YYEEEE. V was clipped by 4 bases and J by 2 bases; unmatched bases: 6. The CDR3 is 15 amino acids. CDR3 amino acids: CASSRQREGPYEQYV. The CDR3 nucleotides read TGTGCCAGCAGCCGGCAGCGGGAGGGGCCCTACGAGCAGTACGTC.

In DNA, the CDR3 is TGTGCCAGCAGCGCTTCAAGCGGGAGCTCCTACAATGAGCAGTTCTTC. Protein sequence: CASSASSGSSYNEQFF. The chain joins TRBV9 to TRBJ2-1; 8 positions agree with TRBD2. CDR3 length: 16 amino acids. J gave up 0 bases and V 3 bases, and 5 bases lay outside the gene matches. Germline assignment: CDR1 SGDLS and CDR2 YYNGEE.

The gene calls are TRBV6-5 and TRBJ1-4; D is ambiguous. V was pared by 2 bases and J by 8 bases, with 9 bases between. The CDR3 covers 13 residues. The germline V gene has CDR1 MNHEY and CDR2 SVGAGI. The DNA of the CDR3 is TGTGCCAGCAGTTACGTCGGGAAGGAAAAACTGTTTTTT. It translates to CASSYVGKEKLFF.

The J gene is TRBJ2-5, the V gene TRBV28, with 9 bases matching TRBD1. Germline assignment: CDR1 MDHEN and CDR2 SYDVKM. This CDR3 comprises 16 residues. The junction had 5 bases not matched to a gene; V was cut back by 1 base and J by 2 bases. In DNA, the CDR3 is TGTGCCAGCAGTTTATCCGGGACAGGGAAACAAGAGACCCAGTACTTC. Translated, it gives CASSLSGTGKQETQYF.

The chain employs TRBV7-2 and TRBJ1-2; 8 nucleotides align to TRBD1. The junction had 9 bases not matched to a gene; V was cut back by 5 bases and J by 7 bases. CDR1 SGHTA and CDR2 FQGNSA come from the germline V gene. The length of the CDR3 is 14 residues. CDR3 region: CASSPGTGFSGYTF. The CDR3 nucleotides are TGTGCCAGCAGCCCCGGGACAGGCTTCTCTGGCTACACCTTC.

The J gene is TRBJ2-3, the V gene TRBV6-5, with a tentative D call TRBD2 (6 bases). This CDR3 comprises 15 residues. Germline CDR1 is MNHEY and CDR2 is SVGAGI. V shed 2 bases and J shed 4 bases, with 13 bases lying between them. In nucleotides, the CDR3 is TGTGCCAGCAGTTACGCGGGGAGTCGGGCAGATACGCAGTATTTT. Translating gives CASSYAGSRADTQYF.

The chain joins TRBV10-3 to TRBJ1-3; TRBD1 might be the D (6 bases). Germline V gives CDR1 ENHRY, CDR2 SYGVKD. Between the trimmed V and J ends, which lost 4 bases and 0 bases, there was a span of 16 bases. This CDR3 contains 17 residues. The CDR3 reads CAISGTRQDPSGNTIYF. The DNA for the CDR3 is TGTGCCATCAGTGGGACCCGACAGGATCCCTCTGGAAACACCATATATTTT.

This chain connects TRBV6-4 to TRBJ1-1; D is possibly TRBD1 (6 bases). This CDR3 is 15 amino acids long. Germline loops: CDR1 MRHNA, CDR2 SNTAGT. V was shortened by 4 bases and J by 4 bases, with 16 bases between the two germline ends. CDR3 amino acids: CASSATRGGATEAFF. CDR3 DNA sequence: TGTGCCAGCAGTGCCACCAGGGGCGGGGCCACTGAAGCTTTCTTT.